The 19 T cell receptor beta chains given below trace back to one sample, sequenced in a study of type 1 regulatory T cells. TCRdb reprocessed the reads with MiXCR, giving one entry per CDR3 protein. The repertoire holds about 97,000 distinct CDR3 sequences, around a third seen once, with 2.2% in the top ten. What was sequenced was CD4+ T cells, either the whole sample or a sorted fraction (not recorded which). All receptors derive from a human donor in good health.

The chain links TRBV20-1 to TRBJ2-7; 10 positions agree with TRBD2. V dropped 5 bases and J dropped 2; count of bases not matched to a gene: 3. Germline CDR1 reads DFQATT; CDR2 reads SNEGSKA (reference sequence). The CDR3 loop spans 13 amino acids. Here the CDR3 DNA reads TGCAGTGCTCGGACTAGCGGTCCCTACGAGCAGTACTTC. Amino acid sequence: CSARTSGPYEQYF.

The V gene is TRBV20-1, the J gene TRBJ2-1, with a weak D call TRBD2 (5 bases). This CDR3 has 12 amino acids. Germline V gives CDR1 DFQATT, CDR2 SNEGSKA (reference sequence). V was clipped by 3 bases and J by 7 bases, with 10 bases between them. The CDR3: CSASEGVNEQFF. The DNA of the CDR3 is TGCAGTGCTAGCGAGGGTGTAAATGAGCAGTTCTTC.

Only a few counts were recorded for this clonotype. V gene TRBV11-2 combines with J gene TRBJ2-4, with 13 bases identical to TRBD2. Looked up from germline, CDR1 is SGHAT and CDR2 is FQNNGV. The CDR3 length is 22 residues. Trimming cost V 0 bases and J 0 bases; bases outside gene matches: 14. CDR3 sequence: CASSLDVRAGTSGTIAKNIQYF. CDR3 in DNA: TGTGCCAGCAGCTTAGACGTGAGAGCCGGGACTAGCGGGACAATAGCCAAAAACATTCAGTACTTC.

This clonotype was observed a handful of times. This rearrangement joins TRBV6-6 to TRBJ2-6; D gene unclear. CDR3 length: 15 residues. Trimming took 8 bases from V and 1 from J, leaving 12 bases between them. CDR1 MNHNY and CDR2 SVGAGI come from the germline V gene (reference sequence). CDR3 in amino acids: CASDAVESGANVLTF. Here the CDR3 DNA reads TGTGCCAGCGACGCGGTTGAGTCTGGGGCCAACGTCCTGACTTTC.

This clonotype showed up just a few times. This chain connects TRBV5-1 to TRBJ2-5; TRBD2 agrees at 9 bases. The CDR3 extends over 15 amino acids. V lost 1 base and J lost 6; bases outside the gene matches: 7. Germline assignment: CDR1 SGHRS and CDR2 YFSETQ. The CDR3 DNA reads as TGCGCCAGCAGCTTGATAGCGGGAGAGGGAAAGACCCAGTACTTC. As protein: CASSLIAGEGKTQYF.

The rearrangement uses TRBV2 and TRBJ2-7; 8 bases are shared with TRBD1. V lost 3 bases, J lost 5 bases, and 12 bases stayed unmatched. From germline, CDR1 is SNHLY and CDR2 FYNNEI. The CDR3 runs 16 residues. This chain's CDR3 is CASSDADRVSPNEQYF. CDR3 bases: TGTGCCAGCAGTGATGCGGACAGGGTGTCCCCCAACGAGCAGTACTTC.

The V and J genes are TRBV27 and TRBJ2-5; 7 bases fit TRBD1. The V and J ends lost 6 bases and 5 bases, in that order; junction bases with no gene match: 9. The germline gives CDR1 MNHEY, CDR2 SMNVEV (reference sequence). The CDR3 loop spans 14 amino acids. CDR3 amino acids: CASRRGQFAETQYF. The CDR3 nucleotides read TGTGCCAGCAGAAGGGGACAGTTTGCGGAGACCCAGTACTTC.

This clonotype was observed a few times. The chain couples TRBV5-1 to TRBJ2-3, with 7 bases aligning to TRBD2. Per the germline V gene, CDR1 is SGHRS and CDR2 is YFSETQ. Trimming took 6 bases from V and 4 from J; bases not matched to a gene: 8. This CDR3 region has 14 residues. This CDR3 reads CASNGRSHADTQYF. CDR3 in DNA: TGCGCCAGCAACGGGAGGAGTCACGCAGATACGCAGTATTTT. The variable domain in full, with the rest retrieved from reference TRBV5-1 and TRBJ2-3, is KAGVTQTPRYLIKTRGQQVTLSCSPISGHRSVSWYQQTPGQGLQFLFEYFSETQRNKGNFPGRFSGRQFSNSRSEMNVSTLELGDSALYLCASNGRSHADTQYFGPGTRLTVL.

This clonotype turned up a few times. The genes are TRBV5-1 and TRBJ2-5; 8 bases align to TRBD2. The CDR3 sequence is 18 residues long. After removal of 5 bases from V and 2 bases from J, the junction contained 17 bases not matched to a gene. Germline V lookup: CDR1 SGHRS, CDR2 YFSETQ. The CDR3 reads CASRDPRFSGKIQETQYF. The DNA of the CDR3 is TGCGCCAGCAGAGATCCACGGTTTAGCGGGAAGATACAAGAGACCCAGTACTTC.

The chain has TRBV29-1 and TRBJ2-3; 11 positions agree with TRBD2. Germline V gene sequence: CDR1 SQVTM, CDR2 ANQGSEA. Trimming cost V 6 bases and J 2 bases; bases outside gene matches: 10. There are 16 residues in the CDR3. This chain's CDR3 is CSVAAGTSGNTDTQYF. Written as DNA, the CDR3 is TGCAGCGTCGCAGCCGGGACTAGCGGTAACACAGATACGCAGTATTTT.

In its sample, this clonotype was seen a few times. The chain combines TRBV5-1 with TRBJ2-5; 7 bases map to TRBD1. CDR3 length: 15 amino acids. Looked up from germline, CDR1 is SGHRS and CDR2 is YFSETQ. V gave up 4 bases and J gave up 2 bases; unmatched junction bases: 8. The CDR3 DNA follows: TGCGCCAGCAGCGGATGGACAGGTCTACAAGAGACCCAGTACTTC. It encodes CASSGWTGLQETQYF.

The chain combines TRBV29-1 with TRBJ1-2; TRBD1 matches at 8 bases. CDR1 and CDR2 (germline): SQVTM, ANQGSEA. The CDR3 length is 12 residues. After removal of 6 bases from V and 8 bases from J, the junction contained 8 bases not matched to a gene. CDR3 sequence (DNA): TGCAGCGTAGCGACAGGGGAGCGGGGCTACACCTTC. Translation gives CSVATGERGYTF.

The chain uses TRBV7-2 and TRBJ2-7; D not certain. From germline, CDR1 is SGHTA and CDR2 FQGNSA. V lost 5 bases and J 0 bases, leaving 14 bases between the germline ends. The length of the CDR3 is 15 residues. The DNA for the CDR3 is TGTGCCAGCAGCCCTTGGGGTAGCAGCTCCTACGAGCAGTACTTC. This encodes CASSPWGSSSYEQYF. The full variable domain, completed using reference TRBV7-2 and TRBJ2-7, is GAGVSQSPSNKVTEKGKDVELRCDPISGHTALYWYRQSLGQGLEFLIYFQGNSAPDKSGLPSDRFSAERTGGSVSTLTIQRTQQEDSAVYLCASSPWGSSSYEQYFGPGTRLTVT.

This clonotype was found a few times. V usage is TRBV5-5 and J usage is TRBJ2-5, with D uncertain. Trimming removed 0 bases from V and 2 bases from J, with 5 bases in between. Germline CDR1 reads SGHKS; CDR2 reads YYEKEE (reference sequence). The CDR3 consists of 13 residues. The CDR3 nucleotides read TGTGCCAGCAGCTTGGAGGGACAAGAGACCCAGTACTTC. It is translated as CASSLEGQETQYF.

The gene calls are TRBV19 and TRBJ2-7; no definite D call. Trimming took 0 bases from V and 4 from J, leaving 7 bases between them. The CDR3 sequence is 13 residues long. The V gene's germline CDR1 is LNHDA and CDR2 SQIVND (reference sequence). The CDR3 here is CASSIEPSYEQYF. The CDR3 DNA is TGTGCCAGTAGTATAGAACCCAGTTACGAGCAGTACTTC.

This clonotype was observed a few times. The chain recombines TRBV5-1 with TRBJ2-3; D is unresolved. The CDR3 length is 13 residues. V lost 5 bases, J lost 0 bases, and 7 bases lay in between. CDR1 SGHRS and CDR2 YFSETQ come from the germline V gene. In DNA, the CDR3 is TGCGCCAGCAGACAACAGAGCACAGATACGCAGTATTTT. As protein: CASRQQSTDTQYF.

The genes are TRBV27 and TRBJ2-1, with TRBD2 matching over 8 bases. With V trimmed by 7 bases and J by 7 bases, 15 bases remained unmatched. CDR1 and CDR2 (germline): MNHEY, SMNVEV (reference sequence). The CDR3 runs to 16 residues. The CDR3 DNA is TGTGCCAGCATTCTTCGCCCGGGACTAGTAGGAAATGAGCAGTTCTTC. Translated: CASILRPGLVGNEQFF.

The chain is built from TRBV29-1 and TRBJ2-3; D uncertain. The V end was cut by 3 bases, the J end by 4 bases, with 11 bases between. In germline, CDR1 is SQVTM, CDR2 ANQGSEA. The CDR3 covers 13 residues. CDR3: CSVERARADTQYF. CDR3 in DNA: TGCAGCGTTGAGCGTGCGCGAGCAGATACGCAGTATTTT.

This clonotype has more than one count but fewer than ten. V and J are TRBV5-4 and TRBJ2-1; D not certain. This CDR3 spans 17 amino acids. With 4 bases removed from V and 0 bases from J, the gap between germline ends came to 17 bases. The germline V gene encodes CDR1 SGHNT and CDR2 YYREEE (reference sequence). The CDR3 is CASSRRLRTSSYNEQFF. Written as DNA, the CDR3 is TGTGCCAGCAGCCGACGACTTCGAACAAGCTCCTACAATGAGCAGTTCTTC.